A selection of T cell receptor beta chains follows, all from one sample in a study of memory CD4+ T cells and cytomegalovirus serostatus. Clones were sequenced by immunoSEQ multiplex PCR, and TCRdb holds only the in-frame ones, with some missing. There are about 46,000 clones in the sample; 60% to 80% occur only once, and 0.61% lies in the top ten. The source material was memory CD4+ T cells from blood. The receptor set was obtained from an adult in good health and CMV-seronegative. Each CDR3 is given with its conserved first and last residue. D genes are given only for firm matches. Some rows mark clone size as missing; the rest say once, few, many or name a class of expanded clone.

clone_size,d_call,v_call,cdr3_aa
.,.,TRBV18,CASSSTWGETQYF
once,.,TRBV11-3,CASSLIGTGELFF
.,.,TRBV18,CASSPPSTDTQYF
.,.,TRBV19,CASSMRGGGTEAFF
.,.,TRBV5-1,CASSSGGSGNTIYF
.,TRBD2,TRBV11-1,CASSPHGLADAYEQYF
.,.,TRBV4-3,CASSQDRGIGGPQHF
.,.,TRBV5-1,CASSNTDTQYF
.,.,TRBV5-5,CASSFLRGPNQPQHF
.,.,TRBV5-1,CASSTGAGSYEQYF
.,.,TRBV5-4,CASSTDWGGDYGYTF
.,.,TRBV15,CATSGRGTGFAYNEQFF
.,TRBD1,TRBV2,CASIEQGPNTEAFF
.,TRBD2,TRBV10-2,CASIGGLAGGASYDEQFF